The TCR beta chain described here comes from a study of Ad26.COV2.S vaccination and SARS-CoV-2 variants. Study in general: Doses of Ad26.COV2.S were injected into muscle once or twice, 56 days apart.

Trimming removed 6 bases from V and 2 bases from J; junction bases left unmatched: 8. Per germline, CDR1 MDHEN and CDR2 SYDVKM. This CDR3 spans 16 amino acids. The sample's treatment: around 19 received Ad26.COV2.S at low or high dose, single or two shots; a few received placebo; per-sample allocation not given. Sample collection was performed on day 63 after the first vaccine or placebo injection. The sample came from a Boston adult aged 18-55 years. An Ad26 vector was used to express Wuhan-strain SARS-CoV-2 spike as the vaccine. The repertoire was sequenced with immunoSEQ multiplex PCR; TCRdb's copy has only in-frame clones and lacks some. Found here are about 410,000 clones, 89% of them singletons; the top ten hold 1.9%.

The genes are TRBV28 and TRBJ1-2; 11 bases match TRBD1. The clonotype was recovered from a person between 18 and 65 years old who received the Ad26.COV2.S COVID-19 vaccine or a placebo. The sample consisted of peripheral blood, taken in a trial of Ad26.COV2.S vaccine versus placebo. CDR3: CASRNIGTGGNYGYTF. The CDR3 DNA reads as TGTGCCAGCAGGAACATTGGGACAGGGGGAAACTATGGCTACACCTTC.